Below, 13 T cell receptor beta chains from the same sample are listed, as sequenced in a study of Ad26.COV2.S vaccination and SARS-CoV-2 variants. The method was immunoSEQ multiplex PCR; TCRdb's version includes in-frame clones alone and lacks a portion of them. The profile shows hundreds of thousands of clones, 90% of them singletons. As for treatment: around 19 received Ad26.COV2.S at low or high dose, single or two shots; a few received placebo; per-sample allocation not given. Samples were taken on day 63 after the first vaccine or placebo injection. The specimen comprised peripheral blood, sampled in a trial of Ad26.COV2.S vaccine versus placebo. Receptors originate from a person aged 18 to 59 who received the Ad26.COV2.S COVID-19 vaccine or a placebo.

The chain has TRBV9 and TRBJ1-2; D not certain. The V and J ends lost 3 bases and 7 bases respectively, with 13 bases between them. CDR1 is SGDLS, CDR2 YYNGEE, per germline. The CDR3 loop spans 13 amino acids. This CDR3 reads CASSGTKVLGYTF. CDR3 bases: TGTGCCAGCAGCGGGACGAAAGTCCTTGGCTACACCTTC.

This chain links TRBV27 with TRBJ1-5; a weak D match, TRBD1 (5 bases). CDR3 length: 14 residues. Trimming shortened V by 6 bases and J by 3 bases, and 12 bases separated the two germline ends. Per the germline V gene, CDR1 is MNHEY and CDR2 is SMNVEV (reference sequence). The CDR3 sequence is CASRPGTANQPQHF. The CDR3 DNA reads TGTGCCAGCAGACCAGGGACGGCCAATCAGCCCCAGCATTTT.

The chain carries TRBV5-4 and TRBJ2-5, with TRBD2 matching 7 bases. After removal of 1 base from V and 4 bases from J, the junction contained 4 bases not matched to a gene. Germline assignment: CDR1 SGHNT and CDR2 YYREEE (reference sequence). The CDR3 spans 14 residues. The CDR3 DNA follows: TGTGCCAGCAGCTTGTGGGAGGGGCGAGAGACCCAGTACTTC. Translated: CASSLWEGRETQYF.

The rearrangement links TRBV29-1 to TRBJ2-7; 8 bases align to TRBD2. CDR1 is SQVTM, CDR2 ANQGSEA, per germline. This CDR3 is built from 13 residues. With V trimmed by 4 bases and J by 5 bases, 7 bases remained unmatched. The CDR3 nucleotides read TGCAGCGTTGTTAGGCGGGGGGCAAACGAGCAGTACTTC. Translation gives CSVVRRGANEQYF.

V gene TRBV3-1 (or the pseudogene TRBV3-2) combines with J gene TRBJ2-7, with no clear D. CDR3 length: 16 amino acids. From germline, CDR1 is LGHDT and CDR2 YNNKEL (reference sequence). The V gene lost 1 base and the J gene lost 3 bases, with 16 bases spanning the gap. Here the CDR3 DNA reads TGTGCCAGCAGCCAAGTGTTGAAGACCTCTCGCTACGAGCAGTACTTC. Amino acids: CASSQVLKTSRYEQYF.

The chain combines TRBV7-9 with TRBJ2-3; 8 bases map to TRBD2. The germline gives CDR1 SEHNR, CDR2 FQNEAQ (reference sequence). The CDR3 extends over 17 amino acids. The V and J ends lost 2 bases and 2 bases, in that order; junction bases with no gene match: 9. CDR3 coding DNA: TGTGCCAGCAGCTTATTGTTACCGGGAGGGAACACAGATACGCAGTATTTT. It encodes CASSLLLPGGNTDTQYF. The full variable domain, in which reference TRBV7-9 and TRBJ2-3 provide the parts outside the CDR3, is DTGVSQNPRHKITKRGQNVTFRCDPISEHNRLYWYRQTLGQGPEFLTYFQNEAQLEKSRLLSDRFSAERPKGSFSTLEIQRTEQGDSAMYLCASSLLLPGGNTDTQYFGPGTRLTVL.

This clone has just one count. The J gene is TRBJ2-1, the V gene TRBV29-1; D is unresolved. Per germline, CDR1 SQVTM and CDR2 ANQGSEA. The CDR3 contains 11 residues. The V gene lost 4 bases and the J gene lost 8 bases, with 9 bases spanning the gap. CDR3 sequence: CSVAGSHEQFF. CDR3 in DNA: TGCAGCGTTGCTGGTTCCCATGAGCAGTTCTTC.

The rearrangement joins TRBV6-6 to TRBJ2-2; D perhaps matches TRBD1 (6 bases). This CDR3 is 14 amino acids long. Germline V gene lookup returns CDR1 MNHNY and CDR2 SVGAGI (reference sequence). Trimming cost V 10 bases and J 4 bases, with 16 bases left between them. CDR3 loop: CATTDSLLTGELFF. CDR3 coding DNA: TGTGCCACCACGGACAGTCTCCTCACCGGGGAGCTGTTTTTT.

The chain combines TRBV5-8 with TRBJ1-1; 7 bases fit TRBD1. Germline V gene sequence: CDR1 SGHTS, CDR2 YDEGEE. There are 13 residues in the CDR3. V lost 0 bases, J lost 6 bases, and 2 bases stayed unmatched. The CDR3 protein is CASSLDRGPEAFF. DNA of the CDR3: TGTGCCAGCAGCTTGGACAGGGGCCCTGAAGCTTTCTTT.

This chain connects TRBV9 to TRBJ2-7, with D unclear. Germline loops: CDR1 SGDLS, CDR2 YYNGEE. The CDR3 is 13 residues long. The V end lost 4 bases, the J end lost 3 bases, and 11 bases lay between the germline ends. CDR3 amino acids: CASSPGSSYEQYF. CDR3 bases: TGTGCCAGCAGCCCTGGGTCGAGCTACGAGCAGTACTTC.

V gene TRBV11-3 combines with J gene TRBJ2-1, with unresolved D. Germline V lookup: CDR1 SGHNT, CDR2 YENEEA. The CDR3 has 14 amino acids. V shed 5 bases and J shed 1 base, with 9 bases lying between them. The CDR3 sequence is CASSTAGSYNEQFF. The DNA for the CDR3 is TGTGCCAGCAGCACCGCCGGATCCTACAATGAGCAGTTCTTC.

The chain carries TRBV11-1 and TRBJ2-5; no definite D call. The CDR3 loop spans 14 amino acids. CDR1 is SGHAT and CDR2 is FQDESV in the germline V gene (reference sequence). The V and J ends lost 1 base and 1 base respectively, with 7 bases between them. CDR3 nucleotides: TGTGCCAGCAGCTTAGGGGGTGGCCAAGAGACCCAGTACTTC. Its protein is CASSLGGGQETQYF.

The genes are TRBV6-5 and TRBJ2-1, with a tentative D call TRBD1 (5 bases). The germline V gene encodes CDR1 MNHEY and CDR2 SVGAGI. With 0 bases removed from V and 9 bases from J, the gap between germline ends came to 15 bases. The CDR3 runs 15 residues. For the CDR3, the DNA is TGTGCCAGCAGTTACTCGAAGGTCAGGGCGGCTGAGCAGTTCTTC. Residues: CASSYSKVRAAEQFF.